These 3 T cell receptor beta chains originate from one sample sequenced in a study of cytomegalovirus exposure and HLA in healthy donors. Researchers ran the PCR with 60 Vbeta and 13 Jbeta primers. The repertoire was sequenced with immunoSEQ multiplex PCR; TCRdb's copy has only in-frame clones and lacks some. Counted here are 76,000 or so clones, 73% occurring once; the ten biggest clones make up about 16%. Specimen: PBMCs. These receptors were collected from a woman between 40 and 55 years old in good health and CMV-seropositive.

The V call is TRBV6-5, the J call TRBJ1-1; 7 bases align to TRBD1. The CDR3 totals 15 residues. V was clipped by 2 bases and J by 10 bases; unmatched bases: 13. In germline, CDR1 is MNHEY, CDR2 SVGAGI. In DNA form, the CDR3 reads TGTGCCAGCAGTTACCCGGGACAGCTAAACCGGAGAGCTTTCTTT. Encoded protein: CASSYPGQLNRRAFF.

V and J are TRBV2 and TRBJ2-4, with D possibly TRBD1 on 6 matching bases. CDR1 is SNHLY, CDR2 FYNNEI, per germline. The CDR3 spans 14 residues. Trimming pared 3 bases from V and 5 bases from J, leaving 11 bases between. This CDR3 is CASSDRGIQNIQYF. The CDR3 region has the DNA TGTGCCAGCAGTGACAGGGGCATCCAAAACATTCAGTACTTC.

The chain is built from TRBV7-2 and TRBJ2-7, with TRBD2 matching 14 bases. Germline V gene lookup returns CDR1 SGHTA and CDR2 FQGNSA. V trimming: 1 base; J trimming: 0 bases; junction bases outside the gene matches: 5. The CDR3 covers 18 residues. CDR3 bases: TGTGCCAGCAGCTTAGAGGGACTAGCGGGGGCTTACTCCTACGAGCAGTACTTC. This encodes CASSLEGLAGAYSYEQYF. The whole variable domain, remainder taken from reference TRBV7-2 and TRBJ2-7, is GAGVSQSPSNKVTEKGKDVELRCDPISGHTALYWYRQSLGQGLEFLIYFQGNSAPDKSGLPSDRFSAERTGGSVSTLTIQRTQQEDSAVYLCASSLEGLAGAYSYEQYFGPGTRLTVT.